Sequencing of this T cell receptor beta chain was carried out in a study of control samples from healthy donors and cancer patients. The V gene end was trimmed by 6 bases and the J gene end by 15 bases; junction bases not matched to a gene: 18. The CDR3 totals 15 residues. Germline V gene lookup returns CDR1 MNHEY and CDR2 SVGAGI. The assay was immunoSEQ multiplex PCR, and TCRdb's table has in-frame clones only and misses some. The data contain about 170,000 clones, 70% to 90% of them singletons. The chain recombines TRBV6-5 with TRBJ2-1, with 9 bases aligning to TRBD2. Sequencing was carried out using blood. The origin of this receptor is a man aged 25 to 40 in good health. DNA of the CDR3: TGTGCCAGCAGGCCGGGGGTAGCGGGAGCCGGGGACGCGTTCTTC. This translates into CASRPGVAGAGDAFF.